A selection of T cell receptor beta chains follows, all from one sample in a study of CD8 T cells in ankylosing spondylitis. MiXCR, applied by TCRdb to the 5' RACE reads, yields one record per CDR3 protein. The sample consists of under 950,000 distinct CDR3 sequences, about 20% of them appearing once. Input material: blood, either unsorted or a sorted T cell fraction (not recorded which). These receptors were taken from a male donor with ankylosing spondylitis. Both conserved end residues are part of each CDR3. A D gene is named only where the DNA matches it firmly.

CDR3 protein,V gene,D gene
CASSLAENEQFF,TRBV5-1,-
CASSQLRADDTQYF,TRBV4-1,-
CASSTTDRDGSYEQYF,TRBV21-1,-
CASSQDSASERGETQYF,TRBV4-2,TRBD2
CASSLDGSFNEQFF,TRBV13,-
CASSFGQGILGYEQYF,TRBV12-3/TRBV12-4,-
CSASLEPRGAFF,TRBV20-1,-
CASSQGNGPYEQYF,TRBV3-1,-
CASSLKQGDYGYTF,TRBV7-9,-
CATSRDPGATGNTEAFF,TRBV15,-
CSVRGADTEAFF,TRBV29-1,-
CASIDSSINYGYTF,TRBV19,-
CSARPGLAGDRPSYEQYF,TRBV20-1,TRBD2
CSGTRSSYEQYF,TRBV20-1,-
CASSQRTSGRAGYTGELFF,TRBV5-1,TRBD2
CASRAGTSGTDTQYF,TRBV12-3/TRBV12-4,TRBD2
CASARGWGSNQPQHF,TRBV6-1,-
CASSHNSYEQYF,TRBV4-1,-
CASSVQERGNTIYF,TRBV9,-
CSARGRNLGRGAGELFF,TRBV20-1,-
CSVGPGGYNEQFF,TRBV29-1,-
CASSNRGRWTGELFF,TRBV28,TRBD1
CSPLRDTEAFF,TRBV20-1,-
CASSGTGGSDTQYF,TRBV13,TRBD1
CSVEVRGQTDTQYF,TRBV29-1,-
CASSLTLNQPQHF,TRBV7-3,-
CATYPGAGGELFF,TRBV2,-
CARSSSGQVNNEQFF,TRBV6-5,TRBD1
CASSYRRDDYEQYF,TRBV6-5,-
CASSSGLTSRVYF,TRBV3-1,-
CASSVDSGEKLFF,TRBV9,-